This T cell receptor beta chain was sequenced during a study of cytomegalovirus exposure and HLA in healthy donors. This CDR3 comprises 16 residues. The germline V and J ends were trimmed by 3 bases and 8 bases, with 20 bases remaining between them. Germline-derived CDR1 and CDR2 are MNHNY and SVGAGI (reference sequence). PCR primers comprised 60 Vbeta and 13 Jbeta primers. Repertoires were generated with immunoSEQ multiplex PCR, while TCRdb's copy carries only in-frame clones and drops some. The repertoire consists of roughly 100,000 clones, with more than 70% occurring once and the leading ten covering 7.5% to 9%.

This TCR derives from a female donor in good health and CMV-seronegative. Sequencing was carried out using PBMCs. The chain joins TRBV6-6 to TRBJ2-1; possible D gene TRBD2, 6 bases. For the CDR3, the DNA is TGTGCCAGCAGTTATGTAAGCCGGCCCAAGCGGGATGAGCAGTTCTTC. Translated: CASSYVSRPKRDEQFF.